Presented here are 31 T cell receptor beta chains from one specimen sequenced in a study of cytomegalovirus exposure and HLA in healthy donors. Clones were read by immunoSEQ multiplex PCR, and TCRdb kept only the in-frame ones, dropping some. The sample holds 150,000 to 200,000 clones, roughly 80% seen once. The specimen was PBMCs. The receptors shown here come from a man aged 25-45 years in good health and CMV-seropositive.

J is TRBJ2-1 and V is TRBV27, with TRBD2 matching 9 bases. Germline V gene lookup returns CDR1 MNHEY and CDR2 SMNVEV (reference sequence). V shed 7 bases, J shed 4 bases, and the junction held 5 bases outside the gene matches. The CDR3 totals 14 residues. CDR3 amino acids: CASILAGGYNEQFF. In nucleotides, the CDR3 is TGTGCCAGCATTCTCGCGGGGGGGTACAATGAGCAGTTCTTC.

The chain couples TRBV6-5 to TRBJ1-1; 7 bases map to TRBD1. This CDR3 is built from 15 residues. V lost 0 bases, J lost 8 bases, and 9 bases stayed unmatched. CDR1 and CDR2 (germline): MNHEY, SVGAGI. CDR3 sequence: CASSYSLTGSVEAFF. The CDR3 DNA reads TGTGCCAGCAGTTACTCGTTGACAGGGTCCGTCGAAGCTTTCTTT.

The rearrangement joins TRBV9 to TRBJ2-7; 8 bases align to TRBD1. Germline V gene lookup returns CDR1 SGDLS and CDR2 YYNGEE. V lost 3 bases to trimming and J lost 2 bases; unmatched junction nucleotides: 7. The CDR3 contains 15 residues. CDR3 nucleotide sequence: TGTGCCAGCAGCGGAGGGACAGGAGAGACCTACGAGCAGTACTTC. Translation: CASSGGTGETYEQYF.

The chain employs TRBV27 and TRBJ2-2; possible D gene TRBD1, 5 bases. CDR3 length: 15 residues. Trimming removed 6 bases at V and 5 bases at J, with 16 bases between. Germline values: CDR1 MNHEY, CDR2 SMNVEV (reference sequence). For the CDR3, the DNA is TGTGCCAGCAGCCTTTTCCTAACAGGTACCGGGGAGCTGTTTTTT. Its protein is CASSLFLTGTGELFF.

In DNA, the CDR3 is TGTGCCAGCTCACCACCTACACAGGGGGCAACTGAAGCTTTCTTT. This codes for CASSPPTQGATEAFF. This rearrangement joins TRBV18 to TRBJ1-1; 9 bases map to TRBD1. This CDR3 comprises 15 residues. Germline CDR1 KGHSH, CDR2 LQKENI. After removal of 0 bases from V and 5 bases from J, the junction contained 4 bases not matched to a gene.

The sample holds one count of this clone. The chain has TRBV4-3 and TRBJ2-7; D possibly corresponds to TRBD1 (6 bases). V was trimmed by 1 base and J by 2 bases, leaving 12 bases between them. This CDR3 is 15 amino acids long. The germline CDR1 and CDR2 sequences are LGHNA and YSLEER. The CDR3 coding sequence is TGCGCCAGCAGCCAAGGAGAGACAGGAGCCTACGAGCAGTACTTC. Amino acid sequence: CASSQGETGAYEQYF.

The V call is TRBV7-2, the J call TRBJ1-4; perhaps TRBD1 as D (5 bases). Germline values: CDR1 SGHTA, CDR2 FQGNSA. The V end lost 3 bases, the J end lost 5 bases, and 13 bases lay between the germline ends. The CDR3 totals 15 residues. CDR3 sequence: CASSLQGSHNEKLFF. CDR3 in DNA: TGTGCCAGCAGCTTGCAGGGATCACACAATGAAAAACTGTTTTTT.

CDR3 protein: CASSYSRGTNQPQHF. CDR3 nucleotide sequence: TGTGCCAGCAGTTACTCCAGGGGGACGAATCAGCCCCAGCATTTT. The rearrangement uses TRBV6-5 and TRBJ1-5, with 7 nucleotides matching TRBD1. V shed 0 bases, J shed 4 bases, and the junction held 3 bases outside the gene matches. CDR1 MNHEY and CDR2 SVGAGI come from the germline V gene. The CDR3 extends over 15 amino acids.

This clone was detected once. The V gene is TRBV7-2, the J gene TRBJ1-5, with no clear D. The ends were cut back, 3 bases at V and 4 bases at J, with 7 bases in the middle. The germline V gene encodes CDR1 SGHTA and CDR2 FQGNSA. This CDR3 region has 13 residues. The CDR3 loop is CASSFAGNQPQHF. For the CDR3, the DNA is TGTGCCAGCAGCTTCGCGGGGAATCAGCCCCAGCATTTT. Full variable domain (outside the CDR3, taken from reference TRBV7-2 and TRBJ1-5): GAGVSQSPSNKVTEKGKDVELRCDPISGHTALYWYRQSLGQGLEFLIYFQGNSAPDKSGLPSDRFSAERTGGSVSTLTIQRTQQEDSAVYLCASSFAGNQPQHFGDGTRLSIL.

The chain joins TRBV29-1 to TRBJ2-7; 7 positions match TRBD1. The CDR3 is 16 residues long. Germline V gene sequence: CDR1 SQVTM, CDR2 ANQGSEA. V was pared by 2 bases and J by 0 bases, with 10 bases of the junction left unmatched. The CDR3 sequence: CSVESRRGTTSYEQYF. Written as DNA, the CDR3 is TGCAGCGTTGAATCCCGCAGGGGGACAACCTCCTACGAGCAGTACTTC.

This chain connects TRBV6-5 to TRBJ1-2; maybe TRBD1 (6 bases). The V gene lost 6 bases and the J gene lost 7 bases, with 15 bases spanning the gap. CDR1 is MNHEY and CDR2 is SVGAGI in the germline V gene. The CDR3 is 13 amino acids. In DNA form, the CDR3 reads TGTGCCAGCAGGCGCGGGGGCCGTGGTGGCTACACCTTC. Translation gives CASRRGGRGGYTF.

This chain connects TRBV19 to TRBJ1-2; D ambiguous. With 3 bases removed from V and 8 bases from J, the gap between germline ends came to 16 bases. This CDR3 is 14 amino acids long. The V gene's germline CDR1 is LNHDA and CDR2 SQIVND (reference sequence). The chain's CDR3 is CASSIMAGAQGYTF. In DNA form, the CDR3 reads TGTGCCAGTAGTATTATGGCAGGCGCCCAGGGCTACACCTTC.

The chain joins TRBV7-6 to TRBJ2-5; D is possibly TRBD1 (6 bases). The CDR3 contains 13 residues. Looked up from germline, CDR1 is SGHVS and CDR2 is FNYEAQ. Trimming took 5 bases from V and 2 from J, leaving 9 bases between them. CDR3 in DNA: TGTGCCAGCAGCAGGGGGAGACAAGAGACCCAGTACTTC. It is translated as CASSRGRQETQYF.

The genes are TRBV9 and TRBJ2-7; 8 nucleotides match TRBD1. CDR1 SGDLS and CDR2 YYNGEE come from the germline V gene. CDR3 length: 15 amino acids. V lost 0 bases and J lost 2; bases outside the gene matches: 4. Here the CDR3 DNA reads TGTGCCAGCAGCGTAGGAGGGACAGGTACCTACGAGCAGTACTTC. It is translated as CASSVGGTGTYEQYF.

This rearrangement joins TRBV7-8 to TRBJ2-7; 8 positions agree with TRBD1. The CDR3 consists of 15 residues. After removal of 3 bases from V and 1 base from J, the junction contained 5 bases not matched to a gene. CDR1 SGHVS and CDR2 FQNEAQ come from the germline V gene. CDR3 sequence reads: CASSLDREVSYEQYF. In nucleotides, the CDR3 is TGTGCCAGCAGCTTGGACAGGGAGGTTTCCTACGAGCAGTACTTC. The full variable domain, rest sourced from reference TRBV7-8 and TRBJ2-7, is GAGVSQSPRYKVAKRGQDVALRCDPISGHVSLFWYQQALGQGPEFLTYFQNEAQLDKSGLPSDRFFAERPEGSVSTLKIQRTQQEDSAVYLCASSLDREVSYEQYFGPGTRLTVT.

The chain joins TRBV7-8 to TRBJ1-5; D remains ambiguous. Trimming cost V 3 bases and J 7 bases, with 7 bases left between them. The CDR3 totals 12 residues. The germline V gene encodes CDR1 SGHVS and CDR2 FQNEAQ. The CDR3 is CASSFLNQPQHF. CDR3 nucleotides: TGTGCCAGCAGCTTTCTAAACCAGCCCCAGCATTTT.

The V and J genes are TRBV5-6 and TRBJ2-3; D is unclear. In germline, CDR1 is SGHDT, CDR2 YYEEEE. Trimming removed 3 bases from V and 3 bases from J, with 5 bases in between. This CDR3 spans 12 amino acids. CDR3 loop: CASSYATDTQYF. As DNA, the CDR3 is TGTGCCAGCAGCTATGCGACAGATACGCAGTATTTT. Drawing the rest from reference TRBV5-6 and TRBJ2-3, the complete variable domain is DAGVTQSPTHLIKTRGQQVTLRCSPKSGHDTVSWYQQALGQGPQFIFQYYEEEERQRGNFPDRFSGHQFPNYSSELNVNALLLGDSALYLCASSYATDTQYFGPGTRLTVL.

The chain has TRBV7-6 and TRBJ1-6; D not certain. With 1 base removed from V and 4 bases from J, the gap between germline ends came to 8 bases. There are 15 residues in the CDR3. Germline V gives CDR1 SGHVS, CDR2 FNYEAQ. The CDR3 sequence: CASSLGQDYNSPLHF. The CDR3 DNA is TGTGCCAGCAGCTTAGGGCAGGATTATAATTCACCCCTCCACTTT.

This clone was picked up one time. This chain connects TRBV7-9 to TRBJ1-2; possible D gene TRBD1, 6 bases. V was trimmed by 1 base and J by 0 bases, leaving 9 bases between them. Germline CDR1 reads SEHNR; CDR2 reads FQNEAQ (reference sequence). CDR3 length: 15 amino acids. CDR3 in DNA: TGTGCCAGCAGCTTAGGGACAGCAGCTAACTATGGCTACACCTTC. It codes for CASSLGTAANYGYTF. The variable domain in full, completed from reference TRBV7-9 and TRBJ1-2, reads DTGVSQNPRHKITKRGQNVTFRCDPISEHNRLYWYRQTLGQGPEFLTYFQNEAQLEKSRLLSDRFSAERPKGSFSTLEIQRTEQGDSAMYLCASSLGTAANYGYTFGSGTRLTVV.

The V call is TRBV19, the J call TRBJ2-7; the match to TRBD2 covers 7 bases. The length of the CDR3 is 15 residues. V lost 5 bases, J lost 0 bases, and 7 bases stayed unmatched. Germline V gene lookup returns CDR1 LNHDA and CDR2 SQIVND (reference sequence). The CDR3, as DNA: TGTGCCAGTAGTCTCGGAGCGGGGACCTCCTACGAGCAGTACTTC. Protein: CASSLGAGTSYEQYF.

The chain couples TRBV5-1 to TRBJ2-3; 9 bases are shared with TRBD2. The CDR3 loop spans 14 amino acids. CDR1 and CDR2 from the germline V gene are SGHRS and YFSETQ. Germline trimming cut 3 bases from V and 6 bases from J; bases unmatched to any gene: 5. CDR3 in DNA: TGCGCCAGCAGCTCAGGACTAGCGTCGGATACGCAGTATTTT. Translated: CASSSGLASDTQYF.

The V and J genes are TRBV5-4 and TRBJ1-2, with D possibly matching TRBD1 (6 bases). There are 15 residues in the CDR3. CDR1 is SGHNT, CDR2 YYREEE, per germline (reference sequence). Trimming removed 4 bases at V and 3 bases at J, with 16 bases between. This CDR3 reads CASSPRGKIDYGYTF. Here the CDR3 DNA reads TGTGCCAGCAGCCCGAGGGGGAAAATTGACTATGGCTACACCTTC.

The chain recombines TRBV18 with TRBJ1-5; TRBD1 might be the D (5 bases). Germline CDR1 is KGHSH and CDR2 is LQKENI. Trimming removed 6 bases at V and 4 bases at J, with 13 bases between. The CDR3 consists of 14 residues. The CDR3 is CASSLWGPNQPQHF. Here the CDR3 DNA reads TGTGCCAGCTCGCTGTGGGGCCCTAATCAGCCCCAGCATTTT.

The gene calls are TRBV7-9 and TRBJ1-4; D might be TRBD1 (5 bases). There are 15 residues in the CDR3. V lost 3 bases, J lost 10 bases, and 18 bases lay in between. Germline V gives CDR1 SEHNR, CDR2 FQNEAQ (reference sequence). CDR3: CASSLFRIGEVKLFF. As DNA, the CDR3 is TGTGCCAGCAGCTTGTTTAGGATAGGGGAAGTAAAACTGTTTTTT. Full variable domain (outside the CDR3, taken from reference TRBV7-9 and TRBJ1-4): DTGVSQNPRHKITKRGQNVTFRCDPISEHNRLYWYRQTLGQGPEFLTYFQNEAQLEKSRLLSDRFSAERPKGSFSTLEIQRTEQGDSAMYLCASSLFRIGEVKLFFGSGTQLSVL.

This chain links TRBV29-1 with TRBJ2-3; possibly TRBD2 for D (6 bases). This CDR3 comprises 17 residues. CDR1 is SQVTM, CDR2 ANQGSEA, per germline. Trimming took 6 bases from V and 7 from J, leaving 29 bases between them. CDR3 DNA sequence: TGCAGCGTCCTGGGGGGAAATAGCGGTTATGATCTATATACGCAGTATTTT. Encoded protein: CSVLGGNSGYDLYTQYF.

The CDR3 is CASSMGTLGNTIYF. In DNA form, the CDR3 reads TGTGCCAGTAGTATGGGCACCCTGGGAAACACCATATATTTT. The chain is built from TRBV19 and TRBJ1-3; D is undetermined. CDR3 length: 14 residues. Trimming took 3 bases from V and 4 from J, leaving 10 bases between them. Germline loops: CDR1 LNHDA, CDR2 SQIVND (reference sequence).

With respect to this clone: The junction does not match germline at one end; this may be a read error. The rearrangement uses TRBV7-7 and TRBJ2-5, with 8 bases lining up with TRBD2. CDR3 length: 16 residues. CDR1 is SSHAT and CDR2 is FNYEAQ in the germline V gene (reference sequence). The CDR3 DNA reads TGTGCTAGCAGCTTAGGGGCTAGCGGGTTCCAAGAGACCCAGTACTTC. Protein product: CASSLGASGFQETQYF.

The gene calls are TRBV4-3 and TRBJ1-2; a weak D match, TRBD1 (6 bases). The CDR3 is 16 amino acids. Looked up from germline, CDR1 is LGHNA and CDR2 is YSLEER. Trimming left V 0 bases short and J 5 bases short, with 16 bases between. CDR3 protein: CASSQDRRGGPYGYTF. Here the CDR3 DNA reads TGCGCCAGCAGCCAAGATCGTCGGGGGGGCCCGTATGGCTACACCTTC.

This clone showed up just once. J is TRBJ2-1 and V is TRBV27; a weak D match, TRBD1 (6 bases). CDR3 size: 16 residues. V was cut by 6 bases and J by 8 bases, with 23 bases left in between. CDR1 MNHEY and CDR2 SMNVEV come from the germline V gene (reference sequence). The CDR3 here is CASRDGAGTFLDEQFF. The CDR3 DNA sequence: TGTGCCAGCAGGGATGGGGCCGGGACATTTTTGGATGAGCAGTTCTTC.

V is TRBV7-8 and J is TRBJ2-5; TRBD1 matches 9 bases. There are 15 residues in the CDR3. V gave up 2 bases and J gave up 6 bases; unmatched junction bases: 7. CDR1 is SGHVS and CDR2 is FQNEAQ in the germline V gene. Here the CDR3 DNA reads TGTGCCAGCAGCTTACCCGGGACAGGGATTCAGACCCAGTACTTC. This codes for CASSLPGTGIQTQYF.

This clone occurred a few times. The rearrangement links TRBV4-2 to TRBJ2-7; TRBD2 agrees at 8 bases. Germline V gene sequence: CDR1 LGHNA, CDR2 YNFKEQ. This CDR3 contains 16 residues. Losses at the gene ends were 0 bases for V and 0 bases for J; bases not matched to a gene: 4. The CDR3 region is CASSQEMAGGSYEQYF. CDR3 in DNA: TGTGCCAGCAGCCAAGAGATGGCGGGGGGCTCCTACGAGCAGTACTTC.